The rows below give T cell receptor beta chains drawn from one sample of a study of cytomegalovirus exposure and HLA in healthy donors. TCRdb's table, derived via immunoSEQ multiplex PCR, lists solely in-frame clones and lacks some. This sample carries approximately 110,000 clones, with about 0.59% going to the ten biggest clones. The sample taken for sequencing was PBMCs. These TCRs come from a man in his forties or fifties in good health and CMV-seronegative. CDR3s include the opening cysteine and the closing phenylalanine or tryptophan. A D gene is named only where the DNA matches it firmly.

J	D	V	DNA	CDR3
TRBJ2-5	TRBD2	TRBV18	TGTGCCAGCTCACCCTTTGCGGGAGGGGTCAAAGAGACCCAGTACTTC	CASSPFAGGVKETQYF
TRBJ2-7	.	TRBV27	TGTGCCAGTAGCCCACGGGGTGTACCCTACGAGCAGTACTTC	CASSPRGVPYEQYF
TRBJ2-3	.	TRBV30	TGTGCCTGGAGAGTAATAGCGAGCACAGATACGCAGTATTTT	CAWRVIASTDTQYF
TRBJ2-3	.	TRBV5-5	TGTGCCAGCAGCTTGGACAGGGTGGACACAGATACGCAGTATTTT	CASSLDRVDTDTQYF
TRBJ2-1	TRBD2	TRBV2	TGTGCCAGCAGACTAGCGGGAGATATCTATGAGCAGTTCTTC	CASRLAGDIYEQFF
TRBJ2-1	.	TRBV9	TGTGCCAGCAGCGCTATTGGGGGGAACAGGAATGAGCAGTTCTTC	CASSAIGGNRNEQFF
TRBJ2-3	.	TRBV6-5	TGTGCCAGCAGCGAGGGCCGGAGCACAGATACGCAGTATTTT	CASSEGRSTDTQYF
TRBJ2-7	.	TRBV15	TGTGCCACCAGCAGAGATAACAGGGCTGAGCAGTACTTC	CATSRDNRAEQYF
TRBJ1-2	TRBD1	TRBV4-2	TGTGCCAGCAGCCAGGGGGGACAGGGCTCATATGGCTACACCTTC	CASSQGGQGSYGYTF
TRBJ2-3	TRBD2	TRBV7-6	TGTGCCAGCAGCCCTAGCGGCTACACAGATACGCAGTATTTT	CASSPSGYTDTQYF
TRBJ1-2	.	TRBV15	TGTGCCACCAGCAGTCCCCAGGGTTATGGCTACACCTTC	CATSSPQGYGYTF